This T cell receptor beta chain originates from a study of T-cell memory formation after mild COVID-19. Study-wide findings and caveats: Confirmation was lacking for SARS-CoV-2 specificity of second-wave clones that peaked on day 37. Detection of some responders pre-infection suggested pre-existing cross-reactive memory T cells participated.

TCR alpha and TCR beta cDNA libraries with sample barcodes and UMIs came from 5'RACE using constant-segment primers. Each CDR3 protein is one row after TCRdb ran MiXCR on the 5' RACE reads. The sample records 150,000 to 200,000 distinct CDR3 sequences, less than 20% being singletons. The table lists this clonotype with a few counts. As yet, its antigen is unknown. Sequencing was done on a sample of PBMCs or a T cell subset sorted from them (not recorded which). The receptor comes from a young man who had mild COVID-19 (a few samples of this study predate the infection). Cell type and time point are not known.

CDR3 coding DNA: TGCAGCGTTGCCCAATCCCTAGCGGGACAAGAGACCCAGTACTTC. Encoded protein: CSVAQSLAGQETQYF. The rearrangement uses TRBV29-1 and TRBJ2-5; the match to TRBD2 covers 9 bases. The germline V gene has CDR1 SQVTM and CDR2 ANQGSEA. V trimming: 4 bases; J trimming: 2 bases; junction bases outside the gene matches: 8. The CDR3 is made up of 15 amino acids.